Sequencing of this T cell receptor (beta chain) was carried out in a study of metastatic and nonmetastatic thyroid tumors. Study overall: Both malignant and benign thyroid patients supplied peripheral blood and tumor or nodule tissue samples, across which the repertoires of these patients were then compared. The study's findings and limits: Benign nodules reportedly had significantly lower TCR beta diversity than malignant thyroid tumors in blood and tumor.

About this clone itself: The target antigen is unknown. A much larger clonotype is one base distant, so this may be a read error. Other DNA sequences within the sample encode an identical CDR3.

Germline CDR1 DFQATT, CDR2 SNEGSKA (reference sequence). The ends lost 5 bases at V and 4 bases at J; junction bases unmatched: 11. This CDR3 contains 15 residues. Patients were all untreated before their thyroid surgery. Original methodology: Building a distant-metastasis classifier for papillary thyroid cancer drew on CDR3 differences across clinicopathological groups. TCRdb re-analyzed the PCR reads through MiXCR. The V and J calls and clone size are TCRdb's, not the authors'. The sample gives 30,000 to 40,000 clones, 15% to 20% of which show up once; around 16% is in the top ten. This sequence joins TRBV20-1 and TRBJ1-2, with 9 bases lining up with TRBD1. The sequencing sample was made of blood. The receptor was derived from a female donor with papillary thyroid cancer or a benign thyroid nodule (not recorded which). Some clones in this sample may be carry-over from other donors' samples. The DNA of the CDR3 is TGCAGTGCTGATCCGGGACAGGGTCTATCCTATGGCTACACCTTC. Residues: CSADPGQGLSYGYTF.